This T cell receptor (beta chain) is from a study of T-cell reconstitution after alpha-beta-depleted transplantation in children. Overall study findings and caveats: About two months after transplant, alpha-beta T cells reportedly came from several hundred expanded graft clones. Among T cells one year after transplant, newly produced cells accounted for most counts and diversity. TCRbeta diversity was high at day 60 in some patients (a result of surviving recipient T cells and thymic progenitors).

Only a few counts were recorded for this clonotype. Its specificity is not known. This sample's TCRbeta library carried unique molecular identifier barcodes. TCRdb analysed the PCR reads with MiXCR anew, one entry per CDR3 protein. Among a few hundred thousand distinct CDR3 sequences, approximately 24% were seen once, and the ten largest hold 4% to 6%. CDR3 length: 13 amino acids. Germline V gene lookup returns CDR1 DFQATT and CDR2 SNEGSKA (reference sequence). With 4 bases removed from V and 2 bases from J, the gap between germline ends came to 10 bases. The source of this sequence is a female patient between 2 and 10 years old who had a stem cell transplant for congenital amegakaryocytic thrombocytopenia, so the T cells may come from the graft donor. The sequencing here drew on PBMCs, mostly from graft donor cells, taken 360 days after TCRalphabeta/CD19-depleted stem cell transplant. V gene TRBV20-1 combines with J gene TRBJ2-3; no reliable D call. The CDR3 here is CSANELNTDTQYF. In DNA form, the CDR3 reads TGCAGTGCTAATGAGCTTAACACAGATACGCAGTATTTT.